This T cell receptor (beta chain) emerged from a study of T cell changes during pregnancy in multiple sclerosis. In the case of this clone: An end of the junction does not agree with germline; a read error may underlie this.

The CDR3 covers 14 residues. CDR1 is SGDLS and CDR2 is YYNGEE in the germline V gene. This table comes from immunoSEQ multiplex PCR, and its TCRdb copy is limited to in-frame clones, with some not included. The repertoire consists of 50,000 to 60,000 clones, with 75% to 95% occurring once and the leading ten covering about 3.8%. The sequence was obtained from a female donor in good health, enrolled as a control in a pregnancy study. This chain joins TRBV9 and TRBJ2-4; D might be TRBD2 (7 bases). The sample was peripheral blood, taken after pregnancy. For the CDR3, the DNA is TGTGTCAGCAGCGGGGACAAGGCCAAAAACATTCAGTACTTC. Protein product: CVSSGDKAKNIQYF. The whole variable domain, remainder taken from reference TRBV9 and TRBJ2-4, is DSGVTQTPKHLITATGQRVTLRCSPRSGDLSVYWYQQSLDQGLQFLIQYYNGEERAKGNILERFSAQQFPDLHSELNLSSLELGDSALYFCVSSGDKAKNIQYFGAGTRLSVL.